Presented here are 21 T cell receptor beta chains from one specimen sequenced in a study of blood T cell repertoires in COVID-19. Produced via immunoSEQ multiplex PCR; TCRdb's table is partial and in-frame only. In the table there are 100,000 to 150,000 clones, nearly 90% of which are singletons. The source material was peripheral blood. The receptors originated from a woman older than 75 with acute or convalescent COVID-19.

The CDR3 DNA reads TGCGCCAGCACCGTTGGGGGGGGCTGGGGCAATGAGCAGTTCTTC. Its protein product is CASTVGGGWGNEQFF. The V gene is TRBV5-1, the J gene TRBJ2-1, with D perhaps matching TRBD2 (7 bases). CDR1 and CDR2 (germline): SGHRS, YFSETQ. Trimming took off 6 bases at V and 6 bases at J, with 19 bases between the two ends. The CDR3 is made up of 15 amino acids.

V usage is TRBV20-1 and J usage is TRBJ1-1; D unclear. Germline V gene sequence: CDR1 DFQATT, CDR2 SNEGSKA (reference sequence). With 6 bases removed from V and 8 bases from J, the gap between germline ends came to 10 bases. CDR3 length: 10 residues. CDR3 residues: CSASREEAFF. CDR3 in DNA: TGCAGTGCGAGTAGGGAGGAAGCTTTCTTT.

The chain employs TRBV11-1 and TRBJ2-1; 7 bases line up with TRBD1. There are 12 residues in the CDR3. Germline CDR1 is SGHAT and CDR2 is FQDESV (reference sequence). V shed 6 bases, J shed 8 bases, and the junction held 4 bases outside the gene matches. CDR3 sequence (DNA): TGTGCCAGCAGTCGAGACAGGGATGAGCAGTTCTTC. Protein sequence: CASSRDRDEQFF.

The genes are TRBV19 and TRBJ2-2, with a tentative D call TRBD1 (5 bases). The CDR3 spans 14 residues. CDR1 and CDR2 (germline): LNHDA, SQIVND (reference sequence). V was cut by 4 bases and J by 8 bases, with 14 bases left in between. The CDR3 sequence is CASSNQGVRGELFF. CDR3 coding DNA: TGTGCCAGTAGTAACCAGGGCGTCAGGGGGGAGCTGTTTTTT.

The gene calls are TRBV10-1 and TRBJ2-1; 8 bases match TRBD1. The germline V gene has CDR1 WNHNN and CDR2 SYGVQD (reference sequence). CDR3 length equals 15 residues. Trimming at V came to 5 bases and at J to 4 bases, leaving 7 bases not matched to a gene. Here the CDR3 DNA reads TGCGCCAGCAGTACCGGACAGGGAGAATACAATGAGCAGTTCTTC. It encodes CASSTGQGEYNEQFF.

The V gene is TRBV6-5, the J gene TRBJ2-7; 10 bases fit TRBD1. CDR1 is MNHEY, CDR2 SVGAGI, per germline. The V gene end was trimmed by 4 bases and the J gene end by 3 bases; junction bases not matched to a gene: 6. This CDR3 is built from 15 residues. CDR3 in DNA: TGTGCCAGCAGTTCCATGGGACAGGGGCGCTACGAGCAGTACTTC. Amino acid sequence: CASSSMGQGRYEQYF.

The CDR3 reads CASSLEGGARANYGYTF. The CDR3 nucleotides are TGCGCCAGCAGCTTGGAAGGCGGGGCGAGGGCTAACTATGGCTACACCTTC. The rearrangement joins TRBV5-1 to TRBJ1-2, with a weak D call TRBD1 (5 bases). CDR1 and CDR2 from the germline V gene are SGHRS and YFSETQ. V was cut by 0 bases and J by 0 bases, with 15 bases left in between. The CDR3 spans 17 residues.

This chain links TRBV5-1 with TRBJ2-3, with a tentative D call TRBD1 (6 bases). Trimming removed 1 base from V and 2 bases from J, with 11 bases in between. The CDR3 is 15 amino acids. Germline V gives CDR1 SGHRS, CDR2 YFSETQ. This chain's CDR3 is CASSLSGAYTDTQYF. CDR3 DNA sequence: TGCGCCAGCAGCTTGTCAGGGGCCTACACAGATACGCAGTATTTT.

This chain joins TRBV11-2 and TRBJ1-2; 7 nucleotides agree with TRBD1. V shed 5 bases and J 3 bases; nucleotides not matched to a gene: 3. The V gene's germline CDR1 is SGHAT and CDR2 FQNNGV. CDR3 length equals 13 residues. The CDR3 DNA reads as TGTGCCAGCAGCGAAACAGGGGACTATGGCTACACCTTC. Translation gives CASSETGDYGYTF.

In DNA, the CDR3 is TGTGCCAGCAGCCAAACAGCGAACACTGAAGCTTTCTTT. Protein product: CASSQTANTEAFF. The J gene is TRBJ1-1, the V gene TRBV11-1; D gene unclear. Germline V CDR1 and CDR2: SGHAT, FQDESV (reference sequence). There are 13 residues in the CDR3. V was pared by 5 bases and J by 1 base, with 8 bases between.

This clone was detected only a few times. This rearrangement joins TRBV2 to TRBJ1-1; TRBD1 matches 7 bases. The CDR3 extends over 12 amino acids. Germline V gene data show CDR1 as SNHLY and CDR2 as FYNNEI. Trimming cost V 7 bases and J 7 bases; bases outside gene matches: 6. The CDR3 DNA follows: TGTGCCAGCAAGGGACAGAGCTATGAAGCTTTCTTT. It codes for CASKGQSYEAFF.

The chain recombines TRBV19 with TRBJ1-2, with D perhaps TRBD1 (5 bases). The length of the CDR3 is 13 residues. Germline V CDR1 and CDR2: LNHDA, SQIVND (reference sequence). Deletions cut 3 bases from V and 3 bases from J, with 8 bases between. CDR3 region: CASSIPRDYGYTF. The CDR3 DNA reads TGTGCCAGTAGTATCCCCAGGGACTATGGCTACACCTTC.

This rearrangement joins TRBV4-3 to TRBJ1-1; D gene uncertain. Germline V gives CDR1 LGHNA, CDR2 YSLEER. V gave up 5 bases and J gave up 4 bases, with 14 bases separating them. The CDR3 length is 14 residues. Here the CDR3 DNA reads TGCGCCAGCAGCGTACCCGGGTTAGGCACTGAAGCTTTCTTT. Its protein product is CASSVPGLGTEAFF.

V is TRBV7-9 and J is TRBJ1-2; D may be TRBD1 (5 bases). The V gene lost 1 base and the J gene lost 5 bases, with 11 bases spanning the gap. The CDR3 spans 14 residues. Looked up from germline, CDR1 is SEHNR and CDR2 is FQNEAQ (reference sequence). The CDR3 bases are TGTGCCAGCAGCTTAGATTCCAGGGTATATGGCTACACCTTC. This translates into CASSLDSRVYGYTF. Drawing the rest from reference TRBV7-9 and TRBJ1-2, the complete variable domain is DTGVSQNPRHKITKRGQNVTFRCDPISEHNRLYWYRQTLGQGPEFLTYFQNEAQLEKSRLLSDRFSAERPKGSFSTLEIQRTEQGDSAMYLCASSLDSRVYGYTFGSGTRLTVV.

The CDR3: CASSAQGRGYTF. CDR3 bases: TGTGCCAGCAGCGCGCAGGGAAGAGGCTACACCTTC. This chain links TRBV7-2 with TRBJ1-2; the D gene is possibly TRBD1 (5 bases). V was trimmed by 5 bases and J by 8 bases, leaving 12 bases between them. The CDR3 extends over 12 amino acids. Germline V gives CDR1 SGHTA, CDR2 FQGNSA. Together with reference TRBV7-2 and TRBJ1-2, the CDR3 gives the full variable domain: GAGVSQSPSNKVTEKGKDVELRCDPISGHTALYWYRQSLGQGLEFLIYFQGNSAPDKSGLPSDRFSAERTGGSVSTLTIQRTQQEDSAVYLCASSAQGRGYTFGSGTRLTVV.

DNA for the CDR3: TGTGCCAGCAGTACGCGGGGAAAAACTGAAGCTTTCTTT. It is translated as CASSTRGKTEAFF. V usage is TRBV6-6 and J usage is TRBJ1-1, with no clear D. Germline V gives CDR1 MNHNY, CDR2 SVGAGI (reference sequence). Trimming left V 5 bases short and J 5 bases short, with 12 bases between. The CDR3 contains 13 residues.

The V and J genes are TRBV4-1 and TRBJ2-6; tentative D call: TRBD2 (6 bases). In germline, CDR1 is MGHRA, CDR2 YSYEKL. This CDR3 region has 18 residues. With 3 bases removed from V and 4 bases from J, the gap between germline ends came to 19 bases. The CDR3 region is CASSQTPPSGVGANVLTF. The CDR3 DNA follows: TGCGCCAGCAGCCAGACACCTCCTTCGGGGGTCGGGGCCAACGTCCTGACTTTC.

The chain combines TRBV7-6 with TRBJ2-1; D possibly corresponds to TRBD1 (6 bases). Trimming removed 6 bases from V and 0 bases from J, with 12 bases in between. The CDR3 loop spans 15 amino acids. Germline values: CDR1 SGHVS, CDR2 FNYEAQ. The CDR3 coding sequence is TGTGCCAGCAGGAAGACAGGCGACTCCTACAATGAGCAGTTCTTC. Its translation: CASRKTGDSYNEQFF.

The V and J genes are TRBV14 and TRBJ1-1, with 9 nucleotides matching TRBD1. This CDR3 region has 13 residues. After removal of 4 bases from V and 5 bases from J, the junction contained 2 bases not matched to a gene. The V gene's germline CDR1 is SGHDN and CDR2 FVKESK. DNA for the CDR3: TGTGCCAGCAGCCTACAGGGGGCAACTGAAGCTTTCTTT. Its protein is CASSLQGATEAFF.

The chain carries TRBV19 and TRBJ2-1; D may be TRBD2 (6 bases). CDR1 LNHDA and CDR2 SQIVND come from the germline V gene (reference sequence). Trimming removed 5 bases at V and 3 bases at J, with 14 bases between. The CDR3 contains 15 residues. The CDR3, as DNA: TGTGCCAGTAGTCCAGGTCGCGGGAACTACAATGAGCAGTTCTTC. Translation: CASSPGRGNYNEQFF.

This clone was observed a handful of times. The rearrangement links TRBV3-1 (or the pseudogene TRBV3-2) to TRBJ1-1, with D perhaps TRBD1 (6 bases). Germline V gene lookup returns CDR1 LGHDT and CDR2 YNNKEL (reference sequence). The CDR3 is 13 amino acids. V gave up 2 bases and J gave up 4 bases, with 8 bases separating them. CDR3 in amino acids: CASSQLGGTEAFF. Here the CDR3 DNA reads TGTGCCAGCAGCCAACTAGGGGGCACTGAAGCTTTCTTT.